The clone carrying this TCR beta chain showed up just a few times. Antigen specificity is unknown. This sample is drawn from a study of OX40 agonist ivuxolimab in advanced cancers. The wider study: Patients treated during dose escalation were battling hepatocellular carcinoma, melanoma, renal cell or head and neck cancer. Partial responses were achieved by three patients: one hepatocellular carcinoma, two cutaneous melanoma.

Trimming removed 1 base at V and 8 bases at J, with 18 bases between. This CDR3 contains 16 residues. Germline V CDR1 and CDR2: LNHDA, SQIVND (reference sequence). Method: immunoSEQ multiplex PCR; TCRdb's copy keeps in-frame clones and lacks some. The data contain 60,000 to 85,000 clones, 87% of them seen just once; the ten biggest clones take up about 0.57%. Notes on the study in general: Among T cells, CD8+ cells averaged more expanded clones than CD4+ cells.

Enrollment shut out patients with autoimmune disease history or systemic immunosuppression. The sample in question was CD4+ or CD8+ T cells sorted from blood, obtained in a trial of the OX40 agonist ivuxolimab. The sequence came from an adult with an advanced solid tumor such as melanoma, head and neck, liver or kidney cancer. This chain connects TRBV19 to TRBJ2-1; maybe TRBD2 (6 bases). CDR3 sequence (DNA): TGTGCCAGTAGTATAGGTCTAGCGAAGATCCTTGATGAGCAGTTCTTC. Translation: CASSIGLAKILDEQFF.